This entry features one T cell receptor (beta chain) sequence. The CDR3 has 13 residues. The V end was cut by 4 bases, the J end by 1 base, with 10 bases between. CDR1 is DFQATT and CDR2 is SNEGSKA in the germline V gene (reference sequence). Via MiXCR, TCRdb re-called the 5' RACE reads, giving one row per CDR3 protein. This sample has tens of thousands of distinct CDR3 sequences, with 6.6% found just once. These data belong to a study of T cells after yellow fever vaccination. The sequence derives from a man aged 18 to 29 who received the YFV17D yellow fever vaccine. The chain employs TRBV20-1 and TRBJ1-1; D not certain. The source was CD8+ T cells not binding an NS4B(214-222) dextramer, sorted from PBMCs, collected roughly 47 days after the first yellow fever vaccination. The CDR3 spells CSATDPGNTEAFF. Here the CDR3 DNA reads TGCAGTGCTACAGATCCAGGGAACACTGAAGCTTTCTTT.